Listed below are T cell receptor beta chains from one sample, sequenced in a study of control samples from healthy donors and cancer patients. Clones were read by immunoSEQ multiplex PCR, and TCRdb kept only the in-frame ones, dropping some. Of fewer than 95,000 clones listed, about 82% are singletons. The material sequenced was blood. Receptors were obtained from a man under 40 in good health. CDR3s include the opening cysteine and the closing phenylalanine or tryptophan. D genes are given only for firm matches. Some rows mark clone size as missing; the rest say once, few, many or name a class of expanded clone.

-	TRBV10-3	TRBJ2-1	-	TGTGCCATCCGGCTGGGGCTGAATGAGCAGTTCTTC	CAIRLGLNEQFF
-	TRBV7-9	TRBJ1-2	once	TGTGCCAGCAGCTTAGCGGGCCAGGGAGTTGGCTACACCTTC	CASSLAGQGVGYTF
-	TRBV5-1	TRBJ1-1	-	TGCGCCAGCAGTCGACAGGCGAACACTGAAGCTTTCTTT	CASSRQANTEAFF
-	TRBV25-1	TRBJ1-2	-	TGTGCCAGCAGTGAATTTGGGGGCGGCTACACCTTC	CASSEFGGGYTF
-	TRBV30	TRBJ1-1	few	TGTGCCTGGAGTGTAGAAGGGAACACTGAAGCTTTCTTT	CAWSVEGNTEAFF
TRBD1	TRBV14	TRBJ1-1	-	TGTGCCAGCAGCCAAGTTCTGGGACAGCGCCCGAACACTGAAGCTTTCTTT	CASSQVLGQRPNTEAFF
-	TRBV6-5	TRBJ1-1	-	TGTGCCAGCAGTTACCGGGGCGGGAACACTGAAGCTTTCTTT	CASSYRGGNTEAFF
-	TRBV7-9	TRBJ2-7	-	TGTGCCAGCAGCTTTGGCCCTATCGAGCAGTACTTC	CASSFGPIEQYF
TRBD1	TRBV27	TRBJ1-5	once	TGTGCCAGCAGTCCCGGGACAGGGAATCAGCCCCAGCATTTT	CASSPGTGNQPQHF
TRBD1	TRBV5-7	TRBJ2-1	-	TGTGCCAGCAGCCCCGGACAGGGTAAAAGCTCCTACAATGAGCAGTTCTTC	CASSPGQGKSSYNEQFF
TRBD2	TRBV9	TRBJ2-3	-	TGTGCCAGCAGCGCTAGCGGGGCCTACACAGATACGCAGTATTTT	CASSASGAYTDTQYF
TRBD1	TRBV10-1	TRBJ2-7	-	TGCGCCAGCAGCCGGGACAGGGGGCTCGAGCAGTACTTC	CASSRDRGLEQYF
-	TRBV19	TRBJ1-1	-	TGTGCCAGTAGTATAGATCCGACAGGAGAATACACTGAAGCTTTCTTT	CASSIDPTGEYTEAFF
TRBD2	TRBV5-8	TRBJ2-5	-	TGTGCCAGCAGCGGACTAGCGGGGCTAACCCCCAAGACCCAGTACTTC	CASSGLAGLTPKTQYF
-	TRBV7-9	TRBJ1-2	-	TGTGCCAGCAGCACTTGGACCGACTATGGCTACACCTTC	CASSTWTDYGYTF
-	TRBV2	TRBJ2-1	-	TGTGCCAGCAGCGGCCAACAGGGAGACAATGAGCAGTTCTTC	CASSGQQGDNEQFF
TRBD1	TRBV5-1	TRBJ2-5	-	TGCGCCAGCACTCAGACAGGGGGCGCGGAGACCCAGTACTTC	CASTQTGGAETQYF
-	TRBV9	TRBJ1-3	-	TGTGCCAGCAGCCTTGGGACGGGGGTCAGTGGAAACACCATATATTTT	CASSLGTGVSGNTIYF
-	TRBV9	TRBJ2-2	-	TGTGCCAGCAGCCTCAAAGAGAGGCTTGGTGGGGAGCTGTTTTTT	CASSLKERLGGELFF
TRBD1	TRBV19	TRBJ2-7	-	TGTGCCAGTAGTACCCATTGGACAGGGTCTCCCTACGAGCAGTACTTC	CASSTHWTGSPYEQYF
-	TRBV5-4	TRBJ1-2	-	TGTGCCAGCAGCTTGAATTTGGGGGACTATGGCTACACCTTC	CASSLNLGDYGYTF
-	TRBV15	TRBJ2-7	-	TGTGCCACCAGCAGAGGCGGACAGTCCTACGAGCAGTACTTC	CATSRGGQSYEQYF
-	TRBV3-1/TRBV3-2	TRBJ2-7	-	TGTGCCAGCAGAGGGACCCCAACCTACGAGCAGTACTTC	CASRGTPTYEQYF
-	TRBV5-1	TRBJ2-3	few	TGCGCCAGCAGCTTAGGCCATGACACAGATACGCAGTATTTT	CASSLGHDTDTQYF
-	TRBV2	TRBJ1-5	-	TGTGCCAGCAGTGCCGGGGACGACAGTCAGCCCCAGCATTTT	CASSAGDDSQPQHF
-	TRBV5-4	TRBJ2-6	-	TGTGCCAGCAGCTTAAACGGCCGCGGGGCCAACGTCCTGACTTTC	CASSLNGRGANVLTF
-	TRBV5-1	TRBJ2-7	-	TGCGCCAGCAGCTCTGACCGGGACCGACACTACGAGCAGTACTTC	CASSSDRDRHYEQYF
-	TRBV7-2	TRBJ1-1	-	TGTGCCAGCAGCTTCGTGACAGAGAACACTGAAGCTTTCTTT	CASSFVTENTEAFF
-	TRBV29-1	TRBJ2-2	-	TGCAGCGTTGGGGCCGCGGGACCTACGAACACCGGGGAGCTGTTTTTT	CSVGAAGPTNTGELFF
TRBD1	TRBV24-1	TRBJ1-1	-	TGTGCCACCGGGGACAGTAGCACTGAAGCTTTCTTT	CATGDSSTEAFF
TRBD2	TRBV5-1	TRBJ2-3	-	TGCGCCAGCAGCCCTGGAGGGACTAGCGGGGGCAATACGCAGTATTTT	CASSPGGTSGGNTQYF